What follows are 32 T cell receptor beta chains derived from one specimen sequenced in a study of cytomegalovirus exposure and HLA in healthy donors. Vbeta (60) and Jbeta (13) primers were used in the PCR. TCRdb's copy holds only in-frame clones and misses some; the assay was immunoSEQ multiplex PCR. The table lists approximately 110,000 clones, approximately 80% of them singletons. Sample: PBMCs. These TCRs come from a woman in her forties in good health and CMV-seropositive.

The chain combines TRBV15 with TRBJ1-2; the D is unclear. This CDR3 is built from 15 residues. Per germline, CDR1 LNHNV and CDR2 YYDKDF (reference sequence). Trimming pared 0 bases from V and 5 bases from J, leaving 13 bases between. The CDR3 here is CATSRDSARTYGYTF. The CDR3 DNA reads TGTGCCACCAGCAGAGATTCCGCGAGGACTTATGGCTACACCTTC.

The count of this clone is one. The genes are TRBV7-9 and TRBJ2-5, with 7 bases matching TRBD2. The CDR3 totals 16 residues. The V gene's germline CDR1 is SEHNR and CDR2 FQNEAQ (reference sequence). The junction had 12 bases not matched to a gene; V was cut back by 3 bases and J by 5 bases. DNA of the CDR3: TGTGCCAGCAGCTTTCACAATAGCGGGCCCAAGGAGACCCAGTACTTC. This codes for CASSFHNSGPKETQYF.

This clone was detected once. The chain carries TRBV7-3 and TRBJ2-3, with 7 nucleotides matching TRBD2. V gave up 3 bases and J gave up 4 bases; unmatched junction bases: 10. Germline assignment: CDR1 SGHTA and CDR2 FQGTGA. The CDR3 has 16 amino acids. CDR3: CASSFSSGEGPDTQYF. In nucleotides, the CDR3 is TGTGCCAGCAGCTTCTCAAGCGGGGAAGGGCCAGATACGCAGTATTTT.

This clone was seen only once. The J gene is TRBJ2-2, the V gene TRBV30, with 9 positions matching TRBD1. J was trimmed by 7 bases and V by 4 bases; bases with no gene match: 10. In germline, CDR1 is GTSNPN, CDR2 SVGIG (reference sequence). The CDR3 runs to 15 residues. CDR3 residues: CAWKITGTGYGELFF. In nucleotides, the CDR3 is TGTGCCTGGAAAATAACCGGGACAGGGTACGGGGAGCTGTTTTTT.

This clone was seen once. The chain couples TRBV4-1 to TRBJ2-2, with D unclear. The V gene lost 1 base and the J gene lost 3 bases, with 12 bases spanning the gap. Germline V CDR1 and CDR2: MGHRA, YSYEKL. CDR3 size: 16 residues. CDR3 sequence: CASSQVLRRDTGELFF. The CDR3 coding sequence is TGCGCCAGCAGCCAAGTTTTACGAAGAGACACCGGGGAGCTGTTTTTT.

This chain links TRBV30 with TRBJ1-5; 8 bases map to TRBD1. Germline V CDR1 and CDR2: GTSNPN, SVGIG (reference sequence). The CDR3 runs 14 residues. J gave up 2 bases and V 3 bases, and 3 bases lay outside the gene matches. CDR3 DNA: TGTGCCTGGAGAGGACAGGGTGGCAATCAGCCCCAGCATTTT. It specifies CAWRGQGGNQPQHF.

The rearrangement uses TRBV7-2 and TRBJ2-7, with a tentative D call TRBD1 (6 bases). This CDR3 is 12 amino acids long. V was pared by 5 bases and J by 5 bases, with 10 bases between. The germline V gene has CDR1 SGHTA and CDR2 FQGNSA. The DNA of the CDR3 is TGTGCCAGCAGCAGATACAGGGACGAGCAGTACTTC. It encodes CASSRYRDEQYF.

CDR3 in amino acids: CASSQPGQGLIYEQYF. CDR3 DNA: TGTGCCAGCAGCCAACCTGGACAGGGGCTAATCTACGAGCAGTACTTC. The chain is built from TRBV4-2 and TRBJ2-7; 9 nucleotides align to TRBD1. Germline-derived CDR1 and CDR2 are LGHNA and YNFKEQ. The CDR3 loop spans 16 amino acids. With V trimmed by 2 bases and J by 3 bases, 8 bases remained unmatched.

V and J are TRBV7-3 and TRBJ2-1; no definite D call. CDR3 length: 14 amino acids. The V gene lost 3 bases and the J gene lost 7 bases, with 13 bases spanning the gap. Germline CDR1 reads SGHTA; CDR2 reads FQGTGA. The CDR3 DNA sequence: TGTGCCAGCAGCTTGTACGCGATTGCAAATGAGCAGTTCTTC. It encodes CASSLYAIANEQFF.

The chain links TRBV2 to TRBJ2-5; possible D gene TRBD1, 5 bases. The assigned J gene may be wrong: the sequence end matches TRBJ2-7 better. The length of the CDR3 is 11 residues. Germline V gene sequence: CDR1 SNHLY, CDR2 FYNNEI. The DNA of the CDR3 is TGTGCCAGCAGAAGACAGTACGAGCAGTACTTC. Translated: CASRRQYEQYF.

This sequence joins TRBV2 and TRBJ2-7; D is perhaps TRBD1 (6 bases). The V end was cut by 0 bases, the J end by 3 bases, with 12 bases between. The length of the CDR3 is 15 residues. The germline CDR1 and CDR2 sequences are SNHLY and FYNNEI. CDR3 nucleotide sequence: TGTGCCAGCAGTGAAGCCCCCAGGGGAATCTACGAGCAGTACTTC. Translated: CASSEAPRGIYEQYF. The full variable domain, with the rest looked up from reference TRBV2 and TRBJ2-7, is EPEVTQTPSHQVTQMGQEVILRCVPISNHLYFYWYRQILGQKVEFLVSFYNNEISEKSEIFDDQFSVERPDGSNFTLKIRSTKLEDSAMYFCASSEAPRGIYEQYFGPGTRLTVT.

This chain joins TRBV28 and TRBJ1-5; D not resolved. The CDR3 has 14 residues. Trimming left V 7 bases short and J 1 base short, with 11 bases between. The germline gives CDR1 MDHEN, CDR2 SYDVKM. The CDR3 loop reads CASTSAASNQPQHF. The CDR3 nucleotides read TGTGCCAGCACGTCGGCGGCCAGCAATCAGCCCCAGCATTTT.

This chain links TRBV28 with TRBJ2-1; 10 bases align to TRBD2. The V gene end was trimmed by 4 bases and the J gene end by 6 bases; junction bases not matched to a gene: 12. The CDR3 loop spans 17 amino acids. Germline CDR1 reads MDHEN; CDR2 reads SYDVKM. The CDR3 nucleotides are TGTGCCAGCAGTTCCATCCTCACTAGCGGGGCCCGCAATGAGCAGTTCTTC. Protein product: CASSSILTSGARNEQFF.

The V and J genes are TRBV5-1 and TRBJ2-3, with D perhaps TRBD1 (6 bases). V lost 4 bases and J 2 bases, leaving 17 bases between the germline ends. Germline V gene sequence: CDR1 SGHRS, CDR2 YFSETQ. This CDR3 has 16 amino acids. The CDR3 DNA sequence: TGCGCCAGCAGCGAGGAAGAAGTGGGGGCCACAGATACGCAGTATTTT. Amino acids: CASSEEEVGATDTQYF.

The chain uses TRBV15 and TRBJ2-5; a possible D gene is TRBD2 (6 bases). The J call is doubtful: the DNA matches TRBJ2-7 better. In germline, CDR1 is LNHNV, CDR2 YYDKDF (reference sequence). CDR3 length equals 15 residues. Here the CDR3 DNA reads TGTGCCACCGGGGGAACGGGAGCGGTAGGGAACGAGCAGTACTTC. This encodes CATGGTGAVGNEQYF.

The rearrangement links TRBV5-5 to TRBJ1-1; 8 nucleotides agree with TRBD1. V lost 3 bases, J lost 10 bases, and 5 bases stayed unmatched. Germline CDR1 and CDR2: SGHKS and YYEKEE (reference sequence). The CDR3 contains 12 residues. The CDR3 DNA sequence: TGTGCCAGCAGCTCCCCAGGGGGCAGAGCTTTCTTT. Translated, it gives CASSSPGGRAFF.

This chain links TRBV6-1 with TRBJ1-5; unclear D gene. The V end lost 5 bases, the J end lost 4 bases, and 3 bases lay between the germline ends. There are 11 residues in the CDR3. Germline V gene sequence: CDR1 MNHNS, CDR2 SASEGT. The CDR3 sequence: CASSSNQPQHF. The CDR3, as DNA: TGTGCCAGCAGTTCAAATCAGCCCCAGCATTTT.

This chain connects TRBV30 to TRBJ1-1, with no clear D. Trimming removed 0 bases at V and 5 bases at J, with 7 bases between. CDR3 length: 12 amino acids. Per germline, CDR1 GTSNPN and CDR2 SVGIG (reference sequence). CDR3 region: CAWSVASTEAFF. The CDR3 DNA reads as TGTGCCTGGAGTGTAGCATCGACTGAAGCTTTCTTT.

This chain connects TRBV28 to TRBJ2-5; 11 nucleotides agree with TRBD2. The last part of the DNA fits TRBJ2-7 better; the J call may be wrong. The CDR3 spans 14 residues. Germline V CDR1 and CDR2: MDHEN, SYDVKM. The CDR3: CASSAPGLADEQYF. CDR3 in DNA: TGTGCCAGCAGTGCTCCGGGACTAGCGGACGAGCAGTACTTC.

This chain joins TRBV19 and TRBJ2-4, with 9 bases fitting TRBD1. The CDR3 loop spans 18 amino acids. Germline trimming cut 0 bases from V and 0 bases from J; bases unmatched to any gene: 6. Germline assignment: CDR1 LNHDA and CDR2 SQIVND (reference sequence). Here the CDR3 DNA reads TGTGCCAGTAGTATAGATCCCCGGACAGGGGCAGCCAAAAACATTCAGTACTTC. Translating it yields CASSIDPRTGAAKNIQYF.

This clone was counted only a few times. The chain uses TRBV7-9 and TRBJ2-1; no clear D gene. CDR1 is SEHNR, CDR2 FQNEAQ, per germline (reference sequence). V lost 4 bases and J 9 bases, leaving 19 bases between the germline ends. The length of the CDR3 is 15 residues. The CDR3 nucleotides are TGTGCCAGCAGCTCTCGAGGCCTTGGTAGGAGTGAGCAGTTCTTC. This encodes CASSSRGLGRSEQFF.

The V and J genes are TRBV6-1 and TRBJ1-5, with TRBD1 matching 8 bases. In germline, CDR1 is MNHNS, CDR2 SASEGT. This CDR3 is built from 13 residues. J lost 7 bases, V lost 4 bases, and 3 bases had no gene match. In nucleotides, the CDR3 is TGTGCCAGCAGTGCCTGGACAGGGCAGCCCCAGCATTTT. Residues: CASSAWTGQPQHF.

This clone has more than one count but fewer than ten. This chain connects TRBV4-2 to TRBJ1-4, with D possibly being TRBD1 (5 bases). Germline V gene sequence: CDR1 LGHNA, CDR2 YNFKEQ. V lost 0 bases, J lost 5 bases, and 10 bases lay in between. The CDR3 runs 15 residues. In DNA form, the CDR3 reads TGTGCCAGCAGCCAAGACGGGGGTAACAATGAAAAACTGTTTTTT. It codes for CASSQDGGNNEKLFF.

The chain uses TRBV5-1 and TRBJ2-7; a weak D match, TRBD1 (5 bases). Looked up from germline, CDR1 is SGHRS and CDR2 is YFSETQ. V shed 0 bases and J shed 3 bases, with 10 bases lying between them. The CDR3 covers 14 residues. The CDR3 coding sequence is TGCGCCAGCAGCTTGGCGCAGGGATTCTACGAGCAGTACTTC. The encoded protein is CASSLAQGFYEQYF.

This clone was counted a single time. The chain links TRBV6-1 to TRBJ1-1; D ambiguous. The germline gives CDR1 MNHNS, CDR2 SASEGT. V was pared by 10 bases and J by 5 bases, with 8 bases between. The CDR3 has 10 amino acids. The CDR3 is CATVWTEAFF. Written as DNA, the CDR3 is TGTGCCACAGTGTGGACTGAAGCTTTCTTT.

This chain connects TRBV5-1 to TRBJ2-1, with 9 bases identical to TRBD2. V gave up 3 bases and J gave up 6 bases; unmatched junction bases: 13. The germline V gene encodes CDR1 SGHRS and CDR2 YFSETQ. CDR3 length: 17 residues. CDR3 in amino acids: CASSSTLSGSIANEQFF. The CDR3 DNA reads TGCGCCAGCAGCTCAACACTTAGCGGGAGTATAGCCAATGAGCAGTTCTTC.

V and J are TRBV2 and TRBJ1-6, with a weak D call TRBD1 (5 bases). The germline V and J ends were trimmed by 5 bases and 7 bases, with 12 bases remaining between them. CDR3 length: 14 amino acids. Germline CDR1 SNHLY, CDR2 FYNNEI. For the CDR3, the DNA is TGTGCCAGCAGTCCAACGGGGGACAATTCACCCCTCCACTTT. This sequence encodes CASSPTGDNSPLHF.

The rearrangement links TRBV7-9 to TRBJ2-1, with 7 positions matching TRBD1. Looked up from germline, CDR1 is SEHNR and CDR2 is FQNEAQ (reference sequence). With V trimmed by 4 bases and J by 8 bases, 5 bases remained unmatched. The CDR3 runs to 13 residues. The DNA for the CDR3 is TGTGCCAGCAGCTCGTACAGGGGTCATGAGCAGTTCTTC. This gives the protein CASSSYRGHEQFF.

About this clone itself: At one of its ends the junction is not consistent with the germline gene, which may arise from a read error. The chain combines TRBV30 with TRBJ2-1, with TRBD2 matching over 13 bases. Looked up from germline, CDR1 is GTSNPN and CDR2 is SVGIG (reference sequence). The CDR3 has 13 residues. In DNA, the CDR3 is TGTGCCTGGAGTGTACTAGCGGGAGGGCCAAGGCTCTTC. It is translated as CAWSVLAGGPRLF.

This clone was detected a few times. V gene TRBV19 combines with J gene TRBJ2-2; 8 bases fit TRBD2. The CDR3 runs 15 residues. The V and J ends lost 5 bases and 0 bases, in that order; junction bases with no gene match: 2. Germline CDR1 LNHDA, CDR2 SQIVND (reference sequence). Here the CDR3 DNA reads TGTGCCAGTAGTTCCGGGAGGGCGAACACCGGGGAGCTGTTTTTT. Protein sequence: CASSSGRANTGELFF.

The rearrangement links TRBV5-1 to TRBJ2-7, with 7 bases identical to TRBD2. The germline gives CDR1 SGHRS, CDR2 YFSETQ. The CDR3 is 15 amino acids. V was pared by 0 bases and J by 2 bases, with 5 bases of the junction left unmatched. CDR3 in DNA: TGCGCCAGCAGCTTGGCCGGGGGGACCCCCTACGAGCAGTACTTC. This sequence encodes CASSLAGGTPYEQYF.

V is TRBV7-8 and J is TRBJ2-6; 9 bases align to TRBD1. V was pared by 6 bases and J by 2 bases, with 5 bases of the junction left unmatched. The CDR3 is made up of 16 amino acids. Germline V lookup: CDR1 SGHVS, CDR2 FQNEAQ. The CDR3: CASSVTGGAGANVLTF. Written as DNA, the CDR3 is TGTGCCAGCAGTGTTACAGGGGGCGCTGGGGCCAACGTCCTGACTTTC.